Below are 13 T cell receptor beta chains sequenced from a single sample in a study of monozygotic twins with inflammatory bowel disease. TCRdb re-called the 5' RACE reads and gives one entry per CDR3 protein, without DNA. This listing includes approximately 330,000 distinct CDR3 sequences. The material sequenced was blood. These receptor sequences come from a human donor with ulcerative colitis or Crohn's disease, or a healthy co-twin of an affected twin (not recorded which).

The rearrangement joins TRBV6-2 or TRBV6-3 to TRBJ2-2; TCRdb reports TRBD1, a call that lacks DNA to check it against. Germline CDR1 MNHEY, CDR2 SVGEGT. This CDR3 has 14 residues. CDR3 in amino acids: CASDSLRGTGELFF.

The chain carries TRBV20-1 and TRBJ1-5; TCRdb designates TRBD1, a call that cannot be tested without DNA. The CDR3 is 15 amino acids. The germline V gene has CDR1 DFQATT and CDR2 SNEGSKA (reference sequence). The CDR3 loop is CSATNSRDSNQPQHF.

The chain links TRBV7-2 to TRBJ2-3. Germline V gene data show CDR1 as SGHTA and CDR2 as FQGNSA. The CDR3 totals 12 residues. CDR3 protein: CASSFTADTQYF.

The chain uses TRBV24-1 and TRBJ2-1; TCRdb names TRBD1, which stays unverified in the absence of DNA. From germline, CDR1 is KGHDR and CDR2 SFDVKD. The CDR3 loop spans 11 amino acids. The CDR3 is CATSVGHEQFF.

This sequence joins TRBV18 and TRBJ1-5. This CDR3 has 13 amino acids. Germline CDR1 KGHSH, CDR2 LQKENI. The CDR3 region is CASSPWDNQPQHF.

V usage is TRBV20-1 and J usage is TRBJ2-1; there is no DNA to check the TCRdb D call of TRBD1. The CDR3 has 15 amino acids. Germline CDR1 and CDR2: DFQATT and SNEGSKA (reference sequence). CDR3 protein: CSARAGQGFYNEQFF.

The chain has TRBV5-1 and TRBJ1-2; TCRdb designates TRBD1, a call that cannot be tested without DNA. Looked up from germline, CDR1 is SGHRS and CDR2 is YFSETQ. The CDR3 extends over 13 amino acids. This CDR3 is CASSLGQTYGYTF.

This chain joins TRBV11-2 and TRBJ2-4; the D call from TCRdb, TRBD1, cannot be confirmed without DNA. Germline CDR1 and CDR2: SGHAT and FQNNGV. The CDR3 runs to 17 residues. This CDR3 reads CASRTVRGPLAKNIQYF.

The chain employs TRBV7-9 and TRBJ2-5; TCRdb names TRBD1, which stays unverified in the absence of DNA. The CDR3 is 15 amino acids. Germline CDR1 is SEHNR and CDR2 is FQNEAQ (reference sequence). This CDR3 is CASSSPLGVSETQYF.

The chain couples TRBV11-2 to TRBJ2-4; TCRdb calls TRBD1, which cannot be checked without DNA. Germline CDR1 reads SGHAT; CDR2 reads FQNNGV. This CDR3 region has 14 residues. CDR3 in amino acids: CASSLTGGQNIQYF.

The chain links TRBV5-6 to TRBJ2-5; TCRdb outputs TRBD1, but without DNA this stays unchecked. CDR3 length: 18 amino acids. CDR1 and CDR2 from the germline V gene are SGHDT and YYEEEE. CDR3 in amino acids: CASSFLGTGDEGFRTQYF.

The gene calls are TRBV5-1 and TRBJ2-7; the D gene TCRdb calls, TRBD1, cannot be checked with no DNA. Germline CDR1 SGHRS, CDR2 YFSETQ. This CDR3 contains 14 residues. The CDR3 region is CASSSSGKGGEQYF.

The V gene is TRBV20-1, the J gene TRBJ2-7; TCRdb reports TRBD2, a call that lacks DNA to check it against. The CDR3 is 13 amino acids. Germline-derived CDR1 and CDR2 are DFQATT and SNEGSKA (reference sequence). CDR3 region: CSGTGTSGRAQYF.